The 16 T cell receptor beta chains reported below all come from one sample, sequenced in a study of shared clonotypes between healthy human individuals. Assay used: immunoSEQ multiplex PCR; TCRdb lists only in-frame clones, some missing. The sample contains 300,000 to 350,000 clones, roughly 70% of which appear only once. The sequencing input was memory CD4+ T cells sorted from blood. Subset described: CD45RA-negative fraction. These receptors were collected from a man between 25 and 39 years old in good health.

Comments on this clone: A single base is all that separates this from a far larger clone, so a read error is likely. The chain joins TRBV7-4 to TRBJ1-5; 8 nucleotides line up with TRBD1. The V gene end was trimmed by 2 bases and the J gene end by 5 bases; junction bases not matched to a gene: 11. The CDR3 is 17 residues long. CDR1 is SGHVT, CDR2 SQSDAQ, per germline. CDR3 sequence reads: CASSLLGGQECDQPQHF. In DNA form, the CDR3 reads TGTGCCAGCAGCTTATTAGGGGGACAGGAATGCGATCAGCCCCAGCATTTT. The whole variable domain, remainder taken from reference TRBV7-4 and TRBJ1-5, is GAGVSQSPRYKVAKRGRDVALRCDSISGHVTLYWYRQTLGQGSEVLTYSQSDAQRDKSGRPSGRFSAERPERSVSTLKIQRTEQGDSAVYLCASSLLGGQECDQPQHFGDGTRLSIL.

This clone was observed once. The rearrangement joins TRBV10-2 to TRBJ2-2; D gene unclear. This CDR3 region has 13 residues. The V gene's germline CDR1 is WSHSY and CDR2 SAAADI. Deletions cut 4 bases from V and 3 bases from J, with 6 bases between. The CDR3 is CASSVGYTGELFF. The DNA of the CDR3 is TGCGCCAGCAGTGTTGGGTACACCGGGGAGCTGTTTTTT.

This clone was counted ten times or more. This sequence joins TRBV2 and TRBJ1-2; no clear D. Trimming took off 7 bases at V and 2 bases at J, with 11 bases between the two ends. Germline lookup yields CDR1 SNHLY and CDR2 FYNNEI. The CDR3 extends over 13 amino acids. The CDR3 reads CASTEGLNYGYTF. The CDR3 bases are TGTGCCAGCACGGAGGGTTTAAACTATGGCTACACCTTC.

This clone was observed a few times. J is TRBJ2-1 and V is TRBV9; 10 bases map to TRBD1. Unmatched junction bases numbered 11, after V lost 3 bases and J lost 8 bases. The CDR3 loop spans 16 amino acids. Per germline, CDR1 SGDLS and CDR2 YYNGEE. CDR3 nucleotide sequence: TGTGCCAGCAGCGGTCGACAGGGGGCCAGCCGCCATGAGCAGTTCTTC. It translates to CASSGRQGASRHEQFF. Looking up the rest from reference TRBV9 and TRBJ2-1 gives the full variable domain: DSGVTQTPKHLITATGQRVTLRCSPRSGDLSVYWYQQSLDQGLQFLIQYYNGEERAKGNILERFSAQQFPDLHSELNLSSLELGDSALYFCASSGRQGASRHEQFFGPGTRLTVL.

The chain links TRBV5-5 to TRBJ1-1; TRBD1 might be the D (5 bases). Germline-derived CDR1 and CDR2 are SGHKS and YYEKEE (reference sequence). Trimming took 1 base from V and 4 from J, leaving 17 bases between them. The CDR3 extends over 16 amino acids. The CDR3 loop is CASSLNEGRVVTEAFF. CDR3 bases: TGTGCCAGCAGCTTGAATGAGGGGAGGGTCGTCACTGAAGCTTTCTTT.

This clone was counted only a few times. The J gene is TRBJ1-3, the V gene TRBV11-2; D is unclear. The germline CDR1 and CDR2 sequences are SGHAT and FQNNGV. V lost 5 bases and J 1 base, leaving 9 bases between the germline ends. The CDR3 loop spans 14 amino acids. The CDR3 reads CASSLVGSGNTIYF. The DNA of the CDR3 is TGTGCCAGCAGCCTCGTCGGGTCTGGAAACACCATATATTTT.

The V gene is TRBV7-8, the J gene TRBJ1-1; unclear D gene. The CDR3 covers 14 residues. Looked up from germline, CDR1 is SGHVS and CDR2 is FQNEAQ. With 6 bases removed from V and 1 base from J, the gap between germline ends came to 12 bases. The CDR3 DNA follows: TGTGCCAGCAGTTACCCGGGTCGGAACACTGAAGCTTTCTTT. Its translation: CASSYPGRNTEAFF.

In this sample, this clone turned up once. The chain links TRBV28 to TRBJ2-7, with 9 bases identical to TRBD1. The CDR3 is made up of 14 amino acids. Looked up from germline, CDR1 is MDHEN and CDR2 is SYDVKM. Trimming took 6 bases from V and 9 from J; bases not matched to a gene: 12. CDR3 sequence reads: CASRTGTGYGWQYF. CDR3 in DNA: TGTGCCAGCAGAACCGGGACAGGGTACGGGTGGCAGTACTTC.

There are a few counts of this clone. In DNA form, the CDR3 reads TGTGCCAGCAGCTCCCGAGGGAGGGGAGAGGGGGAGACCCAGTACTTC. It is translated as CASSSRGRGEGETQYF. The chain combines TRBV7-3 with TRBJ2-5, with TRBD2 matching over 7 bases. CDR1 SGHTA and CDR2 FQGTGA come from the germline V gene. J was trimmed by 5 bases and V by 4 bases; bases with no gene match: 13. The CDR3 covers 16 residues.

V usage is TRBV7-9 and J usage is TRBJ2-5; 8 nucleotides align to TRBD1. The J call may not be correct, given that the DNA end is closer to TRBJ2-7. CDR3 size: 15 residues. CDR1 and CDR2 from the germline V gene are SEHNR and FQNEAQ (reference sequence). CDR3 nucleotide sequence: TGTGCCAGCAGCTTAGACAGGGACAGGAACTACGAGCAGTACTTC. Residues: CASSLDRDRNYEQYF.

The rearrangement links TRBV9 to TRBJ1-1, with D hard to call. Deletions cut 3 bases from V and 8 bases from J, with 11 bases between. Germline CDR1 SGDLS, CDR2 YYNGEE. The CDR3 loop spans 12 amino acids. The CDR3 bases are TGTGCCAGCAGCGCCCCATTTTTGGAAGCTTTCTTT. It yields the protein CASSAPFLEAFF.

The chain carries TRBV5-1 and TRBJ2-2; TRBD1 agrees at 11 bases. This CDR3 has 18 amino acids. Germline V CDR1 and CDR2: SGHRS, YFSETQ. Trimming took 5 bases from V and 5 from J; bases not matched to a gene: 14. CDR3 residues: CASRSYNRDRGYTGELFF. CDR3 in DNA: TGCGCCAGCAGATCTTACAACCGGGACAGGGGGTATACCGGGGAGCTGTTTTTT. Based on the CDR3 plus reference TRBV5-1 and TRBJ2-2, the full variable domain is KAGVTQTPRYLIKTRGQQVTLSCSPISGHRSVSWYQQTPGQGLQFLFEYFSETQRNKGNFPGRFSGRQFSNSRSEMNVSTLELGDSALYLCASRSYNRDRGYTGELFFGEGSRLTVL.

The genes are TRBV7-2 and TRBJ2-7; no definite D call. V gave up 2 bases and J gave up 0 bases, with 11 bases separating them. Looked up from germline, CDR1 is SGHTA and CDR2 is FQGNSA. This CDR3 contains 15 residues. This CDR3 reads CASSLTPSSSYEQYF. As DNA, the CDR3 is TGTGCCAGCAGCTTAACTCCTTCAAGCTCCTACGAGCAGTACTTC.

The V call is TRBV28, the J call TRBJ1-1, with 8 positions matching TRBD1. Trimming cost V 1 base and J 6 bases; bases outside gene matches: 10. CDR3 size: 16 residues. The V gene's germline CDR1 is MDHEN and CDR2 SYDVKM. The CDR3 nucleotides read TGTGCCAGCAGTTTATACTCCGGACAGGGAAAGGCTGAAGCTTTCTTT. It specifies CASSLYSGQGKAEAFF.

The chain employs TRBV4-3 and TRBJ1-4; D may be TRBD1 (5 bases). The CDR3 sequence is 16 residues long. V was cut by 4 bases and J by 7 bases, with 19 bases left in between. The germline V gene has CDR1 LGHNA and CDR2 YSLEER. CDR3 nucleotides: TGCGCCAGCAGCCCGTCCCCAACATCGGGGGGTGAAAAACTGTTTTTT. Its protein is CASSPSPTSGGEKLFF.

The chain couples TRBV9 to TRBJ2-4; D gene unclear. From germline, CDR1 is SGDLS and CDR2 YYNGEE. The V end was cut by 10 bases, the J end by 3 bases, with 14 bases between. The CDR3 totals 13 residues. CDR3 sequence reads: CAPWDRVKNIQYF. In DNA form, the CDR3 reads TGTGCCCCCTGGGATAGGGTCAAAAACATTCAGTACTTC.